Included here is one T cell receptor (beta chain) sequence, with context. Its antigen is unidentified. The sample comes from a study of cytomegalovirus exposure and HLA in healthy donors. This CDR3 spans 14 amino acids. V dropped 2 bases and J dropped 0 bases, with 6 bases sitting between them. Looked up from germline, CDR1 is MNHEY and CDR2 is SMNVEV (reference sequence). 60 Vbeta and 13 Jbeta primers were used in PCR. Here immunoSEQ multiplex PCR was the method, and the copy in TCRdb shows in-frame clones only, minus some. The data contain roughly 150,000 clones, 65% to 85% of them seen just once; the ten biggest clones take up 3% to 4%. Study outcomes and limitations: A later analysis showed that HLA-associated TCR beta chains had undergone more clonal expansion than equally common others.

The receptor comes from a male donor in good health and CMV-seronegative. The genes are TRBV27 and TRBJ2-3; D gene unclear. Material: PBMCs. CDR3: CASSLGVSTDTQYF. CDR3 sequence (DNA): TGTGCCAGCAGTTTAGGAGTAAGCACAGATACGCAGTATTTT.